This T cell receptor beta chain was recorded in a study of blood T cells in healthy people across ages. Whole-study context: Template switching caught about one barcoded beta molecule for each two T cells.

Study-level results: Long-lived donors exceeded aged donors in naive CD4+ cells and diversity.

Primers used in a second PCR of roughly 6 to 11 cycles were a sample-barcoded 5' primer and a J-beta primer mix. Every sample gave at least 2.5 million paired-end reads containing CDR3. Each CDR3 protein gets one entry after TCRdb re-called the 5' RACE reads with MiXCR. The table lists about 1.6 million distinct CDR3 sequences, about 32% of them singletons. A note on this clonotype: Its specificity is unknown.

CDR3 length equals 15 residues. Between the trimmed V and J ends, which lost 1 base and 8 bases, there was a span of 14 bases. The germline CDR1 and CDR2 sequences are MGHRA and YSYEKL. The chain links TRBV4-1 to TRBJ1-4; D is perhaps TRBD1 (5 bases). The clonotype was recovered from a woman in her thirties in good health. The sequenced sample consisted of blood. CDR3 DNA sequence: TGCGCCAGCAGCCAAGTGCCTGTTTGGGGGGAAAAACTGTTTTTT. Protein: CASSQVPVWGEKLFF.